One and the same sample provided the 28 T cell receptor beta chains below, sequenced in a study of cytomegalovirus exposure and HLA in healthy donors. Measured with immunoSEQ multiplex PCR; TCRdb has only the in-frame clones, and not every one. The sample carries about 260,000 clones, about 90% recorded once. The material sequenced was PBMCs. The origin of the receptors is a woman younger than 45 in good health and CMV-seronegative.

This chain joins TRBV28 and TRBJ1-2, with D perhaps TRBD1 (6 bases). V lost 5 bases and J lost 6, with 19 bases in between. The CDR3 has 15 amino acids. Germline CDR1 and CDR2: MDHEN and SYDVKM. CDR3 residues: CASSAPAGGADGYTF. The CDR3 bases are TGTGCCAGCAGTGCCCCGGCTGGGGGGGCCGATGGCTACACCTTC.

The chain carries TRBV5-1 and TRBJ2-7; the match to TRBD1 covers 12 bases. The J segment lost 3 bases and the V segment lost 2 bases, leaving 3 bases of the junction unmatched. This CDR3 has 15 amino acids. Germline V gives CDR1 SGHRS, CDR2 YFSETQ. The CDR3: CASSFGTGGLYEQYF. The CDR3 coding sequence is TGCGCCAGCAGCTTTGGGACAGGGGGCCTCTACGAGCAGTACTTC.

The chain has TRBV4-2 and TRBJ2-7; unclear D gene. Germline assignment: CDR1 LGHNA and CDR2 YNFKEQ. The CDR3 loop spans 14 amino acids. The V end was cut by 0 bases, the J end by 6 bases, with 12 bases between. This CDR3 is CASSQDASRIEQYF. In nucleotides, the CDR3 is TGTGCCAGCAGCCAAGATGCAAGTCGGATCGAGCAGTACTTC.

The chain couples TRBV5-1 to TRBJ2-7; D is perhaps TRBD1 or TRBD2 (5 bases each). The germline CDR1 and CDR2 sequences are SGHRS and YFSETQ. V was shortened by 4 bases and J by 4 bases, with 12 bases between the two germline ends. This CDR3 comprises 13 residues. CDR3: CASSKGRGYEQYF. The CDR3 DNA is TGCGCCAGCAGCAAGGGACGAGGATACGAGCAGTACTTC.

This clone has more than one count but fewer than ten. The V gene is TRBV6-1, the J gene TRBJ2-4; D is possibly TRBD2 (7 bases). Germline V gene sequence: CDR1 MNHNS, CDR2 SASEGT. The CDR3 length is 16 residues. The V end lost 2 bases, the J end lost 2 bases, and 13 bases lay between the germline ends. DNA for the CDR3: TGTGCCAGCAGTGAATGGGGGGGCGCAACCAAAAACATTCAGTACTTC. Its translation is CASSEWGGATKNIQYF.

This chain links TRBV6-1 with TRBJ2-1; 8 bases match TRBD1. The CDR3 covers 14 residues. Per germline, CDR1 MNHNS and CDR2 SASEGT. V trimming: 8 bases; J trimming: 3 bases; junction bases outside the gene matches: 6. For the CDR3, the DNA is TGTGCCAGCGGGCCACAGGGGGACTACAATGAGCAGTTCTTC. It encodes CASGPQGDYNEQFF.

This chain connects TRBV4-2 to TRBJ1-5; D unresolved. Looked up from germline, CDR1 is LGHNA and CDR2 is YNFKEQ. V shed 0 bases and J shed 0 bases, with 9 bases lying between them. CDR3 length equals 16 residues. CDR3 in DNA: TGTGCCAGCAGCCAAGAGCGAAGCCTTAGCAATCAGCCCCAGCATTTT. It yields the protein CASSQERSLSNQPQHF.

V is TRBV18 and J is TRBJ2-1, with D perhaps TRBD1 (5 bases). V was trimmed by 3 bases and J by 4 bases, leaving 10 bases between them. This CDR3 spans 14 amino acids. CDR1 is KGHSH and CDR2 is LQKENI in the germline V gene. The CDR3 DNA is TGTGCCAGCTCACCTTCACAGGCTTACAATGAGCAGTTCTTC. Translated, it gives CASSPSQAYNEQFF.

The CDR3 DNA reads as TGTGCCAGCAGCTCTGGACTAGCGGGCCCCACCGGGGAGCTGTTTTTT. Amino acids: CASSSGLAGPTGELFF. The rearrangement joins TRBV5-4 to TRBJ2-2, with 11 positions matching TRBD2. Per germline, CDR1 SGHNT and CDR2 YYREEE (reference sequence). V lost 3 bases to trimming and J lost 4 bases; unmatched junction nucleotides: 5. The CDR3 is 16 amino acids.

This sequence joins TRBV5-6 and TRBJ2-1, with 7 bases that match TRBD1. Germline V gene sequence: CDR1 SGHDT, CDR2 YYEEEE. V lost 4 bases, J lost 8 bases, and 9 bases stayed unmatched. CDR3 length equals 14 residues. The CDR3 sequence: CASSPTGVKHEQFF. CDR3 nucleotides: TGTGCCAGCAGCCCTACAGGGGTGAAGCATGAGCAGTTCTTC.

This chain uses TRBV4-3 with TRBJ2-3; TRBD2 agrees at 7 bases. Germline assignment: CDR1 LGHNA and CDR2 YSLEER. Losses at the gene ends were 0 bases for V and 1 base for J; bases not matched to a gene: 4. The CDR3 is made up of 16 amino acids. In DNA form, the CDR3 reads TGCGCCAGCAGCCAAGATATCAGCGGGGGCACAGATACGCAGTATTTT. This codes for CASSQDISGGTDTQYF.

The chain carries TRBV7-2 and TRBJ2-3; D call uncertain. Trimming pared 3 bases from V and 8 bases from J, leaving 9 bases between. Germline V gene data show CDR1 as SGHTA and CDR2 as FQGNSA. The CDR3 loop spans 12 amino acids. The CDR3 loop reads CASSFNRVTQYF. The CDR3 nucleotides are TGTGCCAGCAGCTTTAACCGTGTTACGCAGTATTTT.

This rearrangement joins TRBV2 to TRBJ2-2; either TRBD1 or TRBD2 may fit D (7 bases each). The CDR3 has 17 residues. Germline V CDR1 and CDR2: SNHLY, FYNNEI. V lost 4 bases to trimming and J lost 2 bases, with 17 bases between them. The CDR3 loop is CASSVVRGGPNTGELFF. The CDR3 region has the DNA TGTGCCAGCAGTGTGGTCAGGGGGGGCCCTAACACCGGGGAGCTGTTTTTT.

The V gene is TRBV27, the J gene TRBJ2-3; no clear D gene. V dropped 1 base and J dropped 0 bases, with 11 bases sitting between them. CDR3 length: 16 amino acids. In germline, CDR1 is MNHEY, CDR2 SMNVEV (reference sequence). CDR3 in DNA: TGTGCCAGCAGTTTATGGTCCGTAGGGAGCACAGATACGCAGTATTTT. This codes for CASSLWSVGSTDTQYF.

V gene TRBV7-8 combines with J gene TRBJ2-1, with 9 positions matching TRBD2. After removal of 4 bases from V and 10 bases from J, the junction contained 17 bases not matched to a gene. From germline, CDR1 is SGHVS and CDR2 FQNEAQ. The CDR3 extends over 17 amino acids. The CDR3 nucleotides are TGTGCCAGCAGCTCTTATCGCTTGACTAGCGGTTTGGGCGAGCAGTTCTTC. It specifies CASSSYRLTSGLGEQFF. Using reference TRBV7-8 and TRBJ2-1 for the parts outside the CDR3, the full variable domain is GAGVSQSPRYKVAKRGQDVALRCDPISGHVSLFWYQQALGQGPEFLTYFQNEAQLDKSGLPSDRFFAERPEGSVSTLKIQRTQQEDSAVYLCASSSYRLTSGLGEQFFGPGTRLTVL.

This clone is a singleton in its sample. The chain employs TRBV7-9 and TRBJ1-4; D gene unclear. CDR3 length equals 14 residues. Germline lookup yields CDR1 SEHNR and CDR2 FQNEAQ (reference sequence). V lost 4 bases and J 4 bases, leaving 10 bases between the germline ends. CDR3 protein: CASSSATFNEKLFF. CDR3 DNA: TGTGCCAGCAGCTCCGCTACGTTTAATGAAAAACTGTTTTTT.

This rearrangement joins TRBV6-1 to TRBJ2-2; TRBD2 matches 10 bases. Germline V gene lookup returns CDR1 MNHNS and CDR2 SASEGT. The CDR3 consists of 19 residues. Trimming at V came to 3 bases and at J to 7 bases, leaving 17 bases not matched to a gene. CDR3 in amino acids: CASSERTSGTPNLSGELFF. In DNA, the CDR3 is TGTGCCAGCAGTGAGCGGACTAGCGGAACACCTAATCTCAGCGGGGAGCTGTTTTTT.

The gene calls are TRBV4-1 and TRBJ1-5; 7 nucleotides match TRBD1. CDR3 length: 17 residues. The trim removed 0 bases at V and 3 bases at J, leaving 8 bases unmatched. Germline V gives CDR1 MGHRA, CDR2 YSYEKL. The CDR3 sequence is CASSQDTRGTDNQPQHF. CDR3 nucleotide sequence: TGCGCCAGCAGCCAAGACACCCGAGGGACAGACAATCAGCCCCAGCATTTT.

The chain recombines TRBV5-4 with TRBJ1-5; D perhaps matches TRBD1 (6 bases). V lost 2 bases and J 8 bases, leaving 11 bases between the germline ends. CDR1 and CDR2 from the germline V gene are SGHNT and YYREEE (reference sequence). The CDR3 sequence is 13 residues long. The CDR3 DNA reads TGTGCCAGCAGCTTCCAAGGGGGGGAGCCCCAGCATTTT. It codes for CASSFQGGEPQHF.

V gene TRBV5-1 combines with J gene TRBJ2-1, with 12 nucleotides matching TRBD2. J gave up 3 bases and V 3 bases, and 4 bases lay outside the gene matches. The CDR3 has 16 amino acids. In germline, CDR1 is SGHRS, CDR2 YFSETQ. The CDR3 region is CASSWRLAGDYNEQFF. In nucleotides, the CDR3 is TGCGCCAGCAGCTGGAGACTAGCGGGAGACTACAATGAGCAGTTCTTC.

The chain recombines TRBV29-1 with TRBJ2-3, with D possibly TRBD1 on 6 matching bases. The V gene's germline CDR1 is SQVTM and CDR2 ANQGSEA. V was trimmed by 1 base and J by 6 bases, leaving 14 bases between them. The CDR3 is 14 amino acids. Here the CDR3 DNA reads TGCAGCGTTGAAGCGCAGGGGCCCTTGGATACGCAGTATTTT. Its protein is CSVEAQGPLDTQYF.

CDR3 residues: CASSLGDSHYEQYF. CDR3 in DNA: TGTGCCAGCAGCTTAGGTGACTCCCACTACGAGCAGTACTTC. The chain combines TRBV11-3 with TRBJ2-7; D ambiguous. The V gene's germline CDR1 is SGHNT and CDR2 YENEEA. CDR3 length equals 14 residues. Trimming removed 1 base from V and 3 bases from J, with 10 bases in between.

The V gene is TRBV7-2, the J gene TRBJ2-3; TRBD2 matches 9 bases. CDR3 length: 16 amino acids. The germline V gene has CDR1 SGHTA and CDR2 FQGNSA. V gave up 1 base and J gave up 4 bases; unmatched junction bases: 6. The CDR3 DNA is TGTGCCAGCAGCTTAGAGGGTAGCGGGAGCCCAGATACGCAGTATTTT. Translated, it gives CASSLEGSGSPDTQYF. Using reference TRBV7-2 and TRBJ2-3 for the parts outside the CDR3, the full variable domain is GAGVSQSPSNKVTEKGKDVELRCDPISGHTALYWYRQSLGQGLEFLIYFQGNSAPDKSGLPSDRFSAERTGGSVSTLTIQRTQQEDSAVYLCASSLEGSGSPDTQYFGPGTRLTVL.

The J gene is TRBJ2-7, the V gene TRBV18; either TRBD1 or TRBD2 may fit D (5 bases each). The V end lost 4 bases, the J end lost 6 bases, and 19 bases lay between the germline ends. This CDR3 spans 15 amino acids. CDR1 and CDR2 from the germline V gene are KGHSH and LQKENI. Here the CDR3 reads CASSQRGEGLGEQYF. The CDR3 coding sequence is TGTGCCAGCTCACAGCGAGGGGAAGGGTTAGGCGAGCAGTACTTC.

J is TRBJ1-2 and V is TRBV7-2; tentatively, D is TRBD1 (5 bases). Germline lookup yields CDR1 SGHTA and CDR2 FQGNSA. V was pared by 5 bases and J by 8 bases, with 15 bases between. This CDR3 is 13 amino acids long. CDR3 nucleotide sequence: TGTGCCAGCAGCCCAAGGAGGGGTTCGGGCTACACCTTC. This sequence encodes CASSPRRGSGYTF.

The chain couples TRBV5-1 to TRBJ2-3; 12 nucleotides agree with TRBD2. CDR3 length: 16 amino acids. With V trimmed by 0 bases and J by 4 bases, 3 bases remained unmatched. The germline V gene has CDR1 SGHRS and CDR2 YFSETQ. Here the CDR3 DNA reads TGCGCCAGCAGCTTGGGACTAGCGGGAGTGGCAGATACGCAGTATTTT. It encodes CASSLGLAGVADTQYF. Using reference TRBV5-1 and TRBJ2-3 for the parts outside the CDR3, the full variable domain is KAGVTQTPRYLIKTRGQQVTLSCSPISGHRSVSWYQQTPGQGLQFLFEYFSETQRNKGNFPGRFSGRQFSNSRSEMNVSTLELGDSALYLCASSLGLAGVADTQYFGPGTRLTVL.

The chain uses TRBV5-1 and TRBJ2-5, with D hard to call. Between the trimmed V and J ends, which lost 0 bases and 5 bases, there was a span of 17 bases. Germline-derived CDR1 and CDR2 are SGHRS and YFSETQ. The CDR3 length is 16 residues. The CDR3 here is CASSLAGSTQGETQYF. The CDR3 DNA is TGCGCCAGCAGCTTGGCCGGGTCGACCCAAGGGGAGACCCAGTACTTC.

The chain joins TRBV4-3 to TRBJ1-2; D remains ambiguous. The germline V gene has CDR1 LGHNA and CDR2 YSLEER. The CDR3 has 14 amino acids. Trimming removed 0 bases from V and 2 bases from J, with 7 bases in between. CDR3 DNA sequence: TGCGCCAGCAGCCAAGATCGCGGGAACTATGGCTACACCTTC. Translated: CASSQDRGNYGYTF.